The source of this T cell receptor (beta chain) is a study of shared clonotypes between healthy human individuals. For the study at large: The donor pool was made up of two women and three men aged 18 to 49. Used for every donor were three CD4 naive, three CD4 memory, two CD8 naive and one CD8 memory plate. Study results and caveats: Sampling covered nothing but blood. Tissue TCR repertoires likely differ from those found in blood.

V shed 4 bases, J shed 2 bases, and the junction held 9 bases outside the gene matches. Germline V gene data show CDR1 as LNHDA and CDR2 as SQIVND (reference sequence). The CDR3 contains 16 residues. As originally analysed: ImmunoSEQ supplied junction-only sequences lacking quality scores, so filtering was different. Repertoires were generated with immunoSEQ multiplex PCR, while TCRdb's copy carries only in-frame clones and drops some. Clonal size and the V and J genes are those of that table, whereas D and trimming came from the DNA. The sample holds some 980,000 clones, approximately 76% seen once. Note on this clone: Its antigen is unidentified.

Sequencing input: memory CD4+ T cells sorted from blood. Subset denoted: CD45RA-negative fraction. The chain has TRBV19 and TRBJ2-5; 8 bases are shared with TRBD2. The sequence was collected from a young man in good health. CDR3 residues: CASSTPRAGGQETQYF. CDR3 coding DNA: TGTGCCAGTAGTACCCCCCGGGCGGGGGGTCAAGAGACCCAGTACTTC.